The sequence of this T cell receptor (beta chain) was determined in a study of identical twins. TCRdb redid the calling of the 5' RACE reads with MiXCR, one entry per CDR3 protein. The sample carries under 900,000 distinct CDR3 sequences, approximately 13% recorded once. Study observations and caveats: Donors were not followed over many years; analysis was cross-sectional. Carriage of fewer insertions was seen in abundant cord blood beta clonotypes, whereas memory repertoires showed none. Models underestimated how often monozygotic twins shared out-of-frame TCR alpha. Sequences that were out-of-frame, alpha and twin-shared displayed an excess of low generation probability.

Worth noting for this clonotype: The antigen remains unidentified.

These data were likewise used in another study, on yellow fever vaccine responses in identical twins.

The sequence came from a young woman in good health. Sequenced sample: PBMCs.

CDR3 bases: TGTGCCAGCAGTTACGTTTATGGACAGGGTGTTTACGAGCAGTACTTC. Protein: CASSYVYGQGVYEQYF. The rearrangement joins TRBV6-2 or TRBV6-3 to TRBJ2-7; 8 bases map to TRBD1. The CDR3 consists of 16 residues. Germline trimming cut 2 bases from V and 4 bases from J; bases unmatched to any gene: 10. CDR1 and CDR2 from the germline V gene are MNHEY and SVGEGT.